This T cell receptor beta chain appears in the sequencing data of a study of somatic mutations in cytotoxic T cells in rheumatoid arthritis. Overall study: Selected populations of V beta antibody-stained T cells underwent flow sorting at nearly 100% purity; these encompassed V beta1+ cells subjected to TCRB sequencing. Study-level findings and limits: Within 8 of 65 patients, the single biggest CD8+ clone made up more than 20% of CD8+ cells.

Generated by immunoSEQ multiplex PCR, the TCRdb table keeps only in-frame clones and is missing some. This sample has about 12,000 clones, with roughly four fifths found just once. Concerning this clone itself: What it recognizes is unknown.

CDR1 is SEHNR, CDR2 FQNEAQ, per germline (reference sequence). The CDR3 runs to 15 residues. The sequencing sample was made of CD8+ T cells sorted from blood. The TCR was taken from a woman in her sixties in good health. J is TRBJ2-5 and V is TRBV7-9, with 11 nucleotides matching TRBD1. The J call may be wrong; the DNA end is better matched by TRBJ2-7. This CDR3 reads CASSPHPGQGDEQYF. CDR3 nucleotide sequence: TGTGCCAGCAGCCCCCACCCGGGACAGGGGGACGAGCAGTACTTC.